This TCR beta chain originates from a study of blood T cells in healthy people across ages. Turning to the study itself: About one barcoded beta molecule was captured per two T cells (by template switching). Study findings and constraints: Significant beta diversity loss was already apparent by age roughly 43, declining roughly linearly.

A second 7 to 11 cycle PCR used barcoded and J-beta primers. Carrying 12 random nucleotides, a template-switch adaptor labeled each individual cDNA molecule. Samples each returned at least 3 million CDR3-containing paired-end reads. TCRdb processed the 5' RACE reads anew with MiXCR; each CDR3 protein has one entry. Of over a million distinct CDR3 sequences in the sample, around 55% were seen once. Germline CDR1 reads MNHEY; CDR2 reads SVGEGT. The CDR3 is 13 amino acids. The V and J ends lost 7 bases and 4 bases respectively, with 12 bases between them. Of note for this clonotype: The antigen is undetermined.

The material sequenced was blood. The chain recombines TRBV6-2 or TRBV6-3 with TRBJ2-3; D gene unclear. This clonotype originated in a young man in good health. CDR3 sequence (DNA): TGTGCCAGCATCCAACCCCCCGCAGATACGCAGTATTTT. Protein: CASIQPPADTQYF.